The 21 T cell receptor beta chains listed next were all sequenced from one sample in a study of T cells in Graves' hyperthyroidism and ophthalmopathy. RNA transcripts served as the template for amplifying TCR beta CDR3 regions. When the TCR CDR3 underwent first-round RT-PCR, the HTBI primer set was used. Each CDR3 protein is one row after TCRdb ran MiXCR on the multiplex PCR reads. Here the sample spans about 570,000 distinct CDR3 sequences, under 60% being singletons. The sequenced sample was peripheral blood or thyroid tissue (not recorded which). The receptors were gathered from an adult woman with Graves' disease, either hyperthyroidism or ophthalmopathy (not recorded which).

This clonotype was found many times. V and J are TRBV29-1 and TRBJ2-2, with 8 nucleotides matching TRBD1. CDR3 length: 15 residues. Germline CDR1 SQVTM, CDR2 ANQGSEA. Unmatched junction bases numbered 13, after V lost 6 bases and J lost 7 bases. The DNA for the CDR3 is TGCAGCGTCATCCCCCAGGGGGCTTTTGGCGGGGAGCTGTTTTTT. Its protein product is CSVIPQGAFGGELFF.

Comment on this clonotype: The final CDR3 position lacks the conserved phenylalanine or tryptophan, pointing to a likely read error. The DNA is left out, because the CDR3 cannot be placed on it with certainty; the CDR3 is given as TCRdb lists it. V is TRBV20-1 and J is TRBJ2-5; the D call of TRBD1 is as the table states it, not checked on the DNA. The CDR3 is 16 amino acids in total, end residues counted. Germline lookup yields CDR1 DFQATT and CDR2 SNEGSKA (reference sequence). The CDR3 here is CSAREDNGLYGYTFGS.

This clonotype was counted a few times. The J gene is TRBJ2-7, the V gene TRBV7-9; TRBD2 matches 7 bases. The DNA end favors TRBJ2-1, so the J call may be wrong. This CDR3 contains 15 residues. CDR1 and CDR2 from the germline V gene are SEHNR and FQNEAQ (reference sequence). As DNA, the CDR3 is TGTGCCAGCAGCCCGGGACTAATGGGATACAATGAGCAGTTCTTC. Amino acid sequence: CASSPGLMGYNEQFF.

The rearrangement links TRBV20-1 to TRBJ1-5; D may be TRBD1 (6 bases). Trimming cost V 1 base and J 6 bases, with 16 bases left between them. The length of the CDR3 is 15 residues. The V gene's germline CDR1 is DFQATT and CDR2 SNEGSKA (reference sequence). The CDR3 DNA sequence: TGCAGTGCTAGAGGCGAACAGGGACGGGGTCAGCCCCAGCATTTT. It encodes CSARGEQGRGQPQHF.

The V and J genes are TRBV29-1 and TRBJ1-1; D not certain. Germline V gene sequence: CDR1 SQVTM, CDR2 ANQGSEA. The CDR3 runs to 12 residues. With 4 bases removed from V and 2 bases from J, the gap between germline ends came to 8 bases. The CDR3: CSVVLGNTEAFF. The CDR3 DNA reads TGCAGCGTTGTATTGGGTAACACTGAAGCTTTCTTT.

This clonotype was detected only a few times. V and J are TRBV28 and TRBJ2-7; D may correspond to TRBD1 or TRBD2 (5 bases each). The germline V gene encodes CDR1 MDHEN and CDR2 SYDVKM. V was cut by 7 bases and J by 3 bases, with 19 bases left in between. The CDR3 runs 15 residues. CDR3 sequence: CASTKAGTPNYEQYF. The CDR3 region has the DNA TGTGCCAGCACCAAGGCCGGGACGCCGAACTACGAGCAGTACTTC.

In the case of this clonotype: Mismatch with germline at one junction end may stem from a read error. The CDR3 nucleotides are TGTGCCAGCAGTGAAGGAGTGGACACTGGTGCCAACGTCCTGACTTTC. Translated, it gives CASSEGVDTGANVLTF. The genes are TRBV6-1 and TRBJ2-6; a possible D gene is TRBD1 (5 bases). CDR1 and CDR2 from the germline V gene are MNHNS and SASEGT. The CDR3 sequence is 16 residues long.

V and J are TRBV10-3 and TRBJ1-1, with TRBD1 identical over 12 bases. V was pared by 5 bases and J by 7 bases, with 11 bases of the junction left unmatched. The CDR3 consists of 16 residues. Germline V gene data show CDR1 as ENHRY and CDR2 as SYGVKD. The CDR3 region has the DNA TGTGCCATCAGTCGACCGGGACAGGGGGCCGAGGTTGAAGCTTTCTTT. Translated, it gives CAISRPGQGAEVEAFF.

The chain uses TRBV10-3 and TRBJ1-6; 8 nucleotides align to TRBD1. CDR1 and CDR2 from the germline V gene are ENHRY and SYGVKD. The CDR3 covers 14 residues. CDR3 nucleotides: TGTGACCCCACGGACAGGGACAGAAATTCACCCCTCCACTTT. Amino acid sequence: CDPTDRDRNSPLHF.

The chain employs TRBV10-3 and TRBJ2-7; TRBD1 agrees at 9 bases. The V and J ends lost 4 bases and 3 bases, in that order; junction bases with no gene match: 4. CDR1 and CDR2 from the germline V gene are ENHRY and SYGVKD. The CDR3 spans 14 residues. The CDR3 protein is CAISVGTGSYEQYF. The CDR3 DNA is TGTGCCATCAGTGTAGGGACAGGGAGCTACGAGCAGTACTTC.

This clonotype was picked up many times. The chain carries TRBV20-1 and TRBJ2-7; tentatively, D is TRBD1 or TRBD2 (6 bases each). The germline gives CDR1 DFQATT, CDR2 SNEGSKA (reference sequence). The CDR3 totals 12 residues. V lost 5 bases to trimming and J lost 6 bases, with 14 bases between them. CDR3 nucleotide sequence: TGCAGTGCTGCTTTAGGGGGGCGCGAGCAGTACTTC. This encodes CSAALGGREQYF.

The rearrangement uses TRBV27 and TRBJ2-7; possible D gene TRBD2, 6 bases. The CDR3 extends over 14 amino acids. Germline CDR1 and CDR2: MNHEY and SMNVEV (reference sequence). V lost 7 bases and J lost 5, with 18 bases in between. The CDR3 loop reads CASNPNLGGNEQYF. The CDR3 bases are TGTGCCAGCAACCCCAACCTAGGAGGGAACGAGCAGTACTTC.

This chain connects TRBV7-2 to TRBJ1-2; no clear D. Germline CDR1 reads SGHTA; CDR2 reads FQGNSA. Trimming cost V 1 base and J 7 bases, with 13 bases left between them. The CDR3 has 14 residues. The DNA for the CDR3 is TGTGCCAGCAGCTTAGTAGGAAGATCGAGTGGCTACACCTTC. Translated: CASSLVGRSSGYTF.

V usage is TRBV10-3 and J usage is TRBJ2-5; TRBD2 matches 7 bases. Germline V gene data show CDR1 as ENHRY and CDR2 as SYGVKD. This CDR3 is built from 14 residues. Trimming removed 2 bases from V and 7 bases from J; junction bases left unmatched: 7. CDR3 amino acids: CAISEEGRGATQYF. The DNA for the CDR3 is TGTGCCATCAGTGAGGAGGGGAGGGGTGCGACCCAGTACTTC.

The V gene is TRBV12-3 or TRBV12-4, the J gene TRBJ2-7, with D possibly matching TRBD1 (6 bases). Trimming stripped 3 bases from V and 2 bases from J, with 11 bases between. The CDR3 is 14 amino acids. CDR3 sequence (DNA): TGTGCCAGCAGTTTCGGACAGACAGCCTACGAGCAGTACTTC. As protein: CASSFGQTAYEQYF.

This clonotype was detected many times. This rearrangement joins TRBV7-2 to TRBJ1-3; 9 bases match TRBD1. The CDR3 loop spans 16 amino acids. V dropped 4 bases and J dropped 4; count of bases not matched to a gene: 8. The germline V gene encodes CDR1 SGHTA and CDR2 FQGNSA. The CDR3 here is CASSSQTGGRGNTIYF. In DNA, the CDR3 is TGTGCCAGCAGCTCCCAAACAGGGGGCAGGGGAAACACCATATATTTT. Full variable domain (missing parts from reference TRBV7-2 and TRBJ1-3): GAGVSQSPSNKVTEKGKDVELRCDPISGHTALYWYRQSLGQGLEFLIYFQGNSAPDKSGLPSDRFSAERTGGSVSTLTIQRTQQEDSAVYLCASSSQTGGRGNTIYFGEGSWLTVV.

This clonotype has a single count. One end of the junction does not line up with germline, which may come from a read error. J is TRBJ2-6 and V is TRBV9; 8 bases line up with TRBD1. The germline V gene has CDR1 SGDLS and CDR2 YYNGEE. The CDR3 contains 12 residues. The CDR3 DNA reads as TGTGCCAGCAGCGAGACAGGGGACTCTGAAGCTTTC. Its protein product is CASSETGDSEAF.

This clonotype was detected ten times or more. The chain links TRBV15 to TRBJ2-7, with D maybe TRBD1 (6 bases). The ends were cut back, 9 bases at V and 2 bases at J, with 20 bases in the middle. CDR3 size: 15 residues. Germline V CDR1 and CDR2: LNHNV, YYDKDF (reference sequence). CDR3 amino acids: CATSLNRENAYEQYF. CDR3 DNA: TGTGCCACTTCACTAAACAGGGAGAACGCCTACGAGCAGTACTTC. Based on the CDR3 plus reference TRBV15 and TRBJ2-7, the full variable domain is DAMVIQNPRYQVTQFGKPVTLSCSQTLNHNVMYWYQQKSSQAPKLLFHYYDKDFNNEADTPDNFQSRRPNTSFCFLDIRSPGLGDTAMYLCATSLNRENAYEQYFGPGTRLTVT.

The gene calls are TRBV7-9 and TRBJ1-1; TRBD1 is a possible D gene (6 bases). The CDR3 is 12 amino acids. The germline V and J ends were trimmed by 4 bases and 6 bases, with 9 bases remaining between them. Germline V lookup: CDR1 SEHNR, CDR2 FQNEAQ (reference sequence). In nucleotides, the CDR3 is TGTGCCAGCAGCTACCGACAGGCTGAAGCTTTCTTT. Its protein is CASSYRQAEAFF.

The CDR3 sequence is CSARDRRGLNEKLFF. The CDR3 nucleotides read TGCAGTGCTAGAGATCGGAGGGGACTTAATGAAAAACTGTTTTTT. The chain links TRBV20-1 to TRBJ1-4, with D maybe TRBD1 (5 bases). The germline gives CDR1 DFQATT, CDR2 SNEGSKA (reference sequence). Trimming removed 0 bases from V and 4 bases from J, with 12 bases in between. This CDR3 is 15 amino acids long.

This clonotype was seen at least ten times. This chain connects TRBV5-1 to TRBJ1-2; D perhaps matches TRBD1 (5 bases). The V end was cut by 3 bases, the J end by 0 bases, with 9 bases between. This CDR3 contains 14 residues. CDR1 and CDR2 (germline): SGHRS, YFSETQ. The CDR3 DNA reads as TGCGCCAGCAGCTCGGGACGGCCTAACTATGGCTACACCTTC. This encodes CASSSGRPNYGYTF.